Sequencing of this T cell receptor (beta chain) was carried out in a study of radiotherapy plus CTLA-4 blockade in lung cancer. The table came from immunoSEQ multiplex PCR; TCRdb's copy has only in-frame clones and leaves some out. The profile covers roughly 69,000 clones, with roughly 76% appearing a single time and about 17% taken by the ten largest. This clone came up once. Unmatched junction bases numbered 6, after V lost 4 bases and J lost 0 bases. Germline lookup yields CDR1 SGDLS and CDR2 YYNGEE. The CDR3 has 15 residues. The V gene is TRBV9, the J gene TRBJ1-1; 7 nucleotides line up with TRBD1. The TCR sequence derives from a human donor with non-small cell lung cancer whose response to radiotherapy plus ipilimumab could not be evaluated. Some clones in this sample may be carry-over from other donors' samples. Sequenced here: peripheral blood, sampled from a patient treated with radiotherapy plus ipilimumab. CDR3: CASSPRGGMNTEAFF. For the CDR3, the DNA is TGTGCCAGCAGCCCCCGAGGGGGCATGAACACTGAAGCTTTCTTT.